This section outlines one T cell receptor beta chain sequence together with its context. This specimen belongs to a study of read filtering for tumor transcriptome and immune sequencing. V shed 3 bases, J shed 5 bases, and the junction held 2 bases outside the gene matches. Looked up from germline, CDR1 is SEHNR and CDR2 is FQNEAQ (reference sequence). The CDR3 totals 15 residues. Molecular barcoded adaptors covering alpha/delta and beta/gamma chains were used on roughly 400 ng RNA. TCRdb independently ran MiXCR on the reads; one entry per CDR3 protein. In the table there are some 39,000 distinct CDR3 sequences, less than 15% of which are singletons.

Input material: a population of CD138-negative cells sorted from bone marrow. The chain combines TRBV7-9 with TRBJ1-5; TRBD1 matches at 12 bases. This clonotype originated in a donor at least 40 years old with multiple myeloma. The CDR3 spells CASSFGTGGDQPQHF. In DNA, the CDR3 is TGTGCCAGCAGCTTCGGGACAGGGGGCGATCAGCCCCAGCATTTT.